Described below is a single T cell receptor (beta chain) sequence and its context. The antigen remains undetermined. Described time point: peripheral blood 6 weeks after treatment start. Each patient presented with locally advanced or metastatic urothelial carcinoma. PCRs were each spiked with synthetic TCR analog templates. The protocol was immunoSEQ multiplex PCR, while the TCRdb copy is restricted to in-frame clones and leaves out a portion. The table lists some 110,000 clones, around 89% of them singletons. This entry is derived from a study of PD-L1 blockade in urothelial cancer. At the level of the study: Timepoints chosen for blood analysis were 3 weeks (second dose) and 6 weeks after treatment start.

Trimming took 7 bases from V and 9 from J; bases not matched to a gene: 17. The CDR3 extends over 15 amino acids. Germline CDR1 reads SGHVS; CDR2 reads FNYEAQ. General study findings and limits: Below-median pretreatment blood TCR clonality was associated with improved progression-free and overall survival.

The source is a man aged 60 to 69 with urothelial cancer. V and J are TRBV7-6 and TRBJ2-5, with 7 bases identical to TRBD2. Source: PBMCs, taken around atezolizumab (anti-PD-L1) treatment. CDR3 sequence (DNA): TGTGCCAGCACCTTCGCTTTTCAGGGCCGGGGGGCCCAGTACTTC. This codes for CASTFAFQGRGAQYF. Supplemented by reference TRBV7-6 and TRBJ2-5, the full variable domain reads GAGVSQSPRYKVTKRGQDVALRCDPISGHVSLYWYRQALGQGPEFLTYFNYEAQQDKSGLPNDRFSAERPEGSISTLTIQRTEQRDSAMYRCASTFAFQGRGAQYFGPGTRLLVL.